The 23 T cell receptor beta chains listed next were all sequenced from one sample in a study of blood T cell repertoires in COVID-19. Sequencing used immunoSEQ multiplex PCR; TCRdb keeps in-frame clones, though not all of them. This sample carries 100,000 to 120,000 clones, 70% to 90% of them seen once, and the ten largest clones take more than 4%. The sequenced sample was peripheral blood. The origin of the receptors is a human donor in a cohort sampled during active COVID-19.

The chain employs TRBV19 and TRBJ1-2, with 8 positions matching TRBD1. The germline V gene encodes CDR1 LNHDA and CDR2 SQIVND (reference sequence). Trimming removed 11 bases from V and 9 bases from J; junction bases left unmatched: 17. This CDR3 is 14 amino acids long. CDR3 DNA: TGTGCCGCCCGCCCGGACAGGGTTTCTACGAGCTACACCTTC. Protein: CAARPDRVSTSYTF.

The rearrangement joins TRBV19 to TRBJ1-5; D not resolved. Germline loops: CDR1 LNHDA, CDR2 SQIVND (reference sequence). The V end was cut by 0 bases, the J end by 4 bases, with 10 bases between. The CDR3 consists of 15 residues. CDR3 sequence: CASSIDRIGNQPQHF. DNA of the CDR3: TGTGCCAGTAGTATAGACAGGATAGGTAATCAGCCCCAGCATTTT. The complete variable domain, with remaining parts taken from reference TRBV19 and TRBJ1-5, reads DGGITQSPKYLFRKEGQNVTLSCEQNLNHDAMYWYRQDPGQGLRLIYYSQIVNDFQKGDIAEGYSVSREKKESFPLTVTSAQKNPTAFYLCASSIDRIGNQPQHFGDGTRLSIL.

V and J are TRBV10-3 and TRBJ1-1; D uncertain. The ends were cut back, 8 bases at V and 4 bases at J, with 17 bases in the middle. The CDR3 totals 14 residues. The germline V gene encodes CDR1 ENHRY and CDR2 SYGVKD. CDR3 amino acids: CAIRVTNRGTEAFF. The CDR3 DNA reads TGTGCCATCCGTGTGACCAACCGAGGCACTGAAGCTTTCTTT.

The chain joins TRBV7-9 to TRBJ1-2; D gene uncertain. The CDR3 runs to 13 residues. V lost 4 bases and J 0 bases, leaving 6 bases between the germline ends. Germline V lookup: CDR1 SEHNR, CDR2 FQNEAQ (reference sequence). The CDR3 DNA sequence: TGTGCCAGCAGCTCCCTAACTAACTATGGCTACACCTTC. It specifies CASSSLTNYGYTF.

The chain is built from TRBV27 and TRBJ2-5, with D perhaps matching TRBD2 (6 bases). The CDR3 has 13 amino acids. CDR1 and CDR2 from the germline V gene are MNHEY and SMNVEV (reference sequence). V was clipped by 2 bases and J by 7 bases, with 11 bases between them. The CDR3 region is CASSLGGPPTQYF. The CDR3, as DNA: TGTGCCAGCAGTTTAGGAGGGCCCCCGACCCAGTACTTC.

The chain couples TRBV3-1 (or the pseudogene TRBV3-2) to TRBJ2-1, with D maybe TRBD2 (6 bases). CDR1 LGHDT and CDR2 YNNKEL come from the germline V gene (reference sequence). Trimming pared 4 bases from V and 8 bases from J, leaving 15 bases between. CDR3 length equals 14 residues. As DNA, the CDR3 is TGTGCCAGCAGCCCCTTGGGAGGAACCCATGAGCAGTTCTTC. Amino acids: CASSPLGGTHEQFF.

The chain is built from TRBV4-2 and TRBJ1-6, with 10 bases aligning to TRBD1. Germline V CDR1 and CDR2: LGHNA, YNFKEQ. CDR3 size: 18 residues. The junction had 6 bases not matched to a gene; V was cut back by 3 bases and J by 1 base. The CDR3 reads CASSQDGQGGSYNSPLHF. CDR3 nucleotides: TGTGCCAGCAGCCAGGACGGACAGGGGGGGTCCTATAATTCACCCCTCCACTTT.

J is TRBJ2-7 and V is TRBV27; TRBD2 matches 8 bases. V lost 1 base to trimming and J lost 0 bases; unmatched junction nucleotides: 2. CDR1 MNHEY and CDR2 SMNVEV come from the germline V gene (reference sequence). The CDR3 length is 15 residues. CDR3 region: CASSLYGGASYEQYF. The CDR3 DNA follows: TGTGCCAGCAGTTTATACGGGGGGGCCTCCTACGAGCAGTACTTC.

The sample holds a few counts of this clone. The genes are TRBV7-8 and TRBJ1-2; 10 nucleotides agree with TRBD1. The CDR3 sequence is 15 residues long. CDR1 SGHVS and CDR2 FQNEAQ come from the germline V gene. After removal of 4 bases from V and 4 bases from J, the junction contained 6 bases not matched to a gene. The CDR3 here is CASSSPGQGFYGYTF. The CDR3 region has the DNA TGTGCCAGCAGCTCTCCGGGACAGGGGTTCTATGGCTACACCTTC. Supplemented by reference TRBV7-8 and TRBJ1-2, the full variable domain reads GAGVSQSPRYKVAKRGQDVALRCDPISGHVSLFWYQQALGQGPEFLTYFQNEAQLDKSGLPSDRFFAERPEGSVSTLKIQRTQQEDSAVYLCASSSPGQGFYGYTFGSGTRLTVV.

For the CDR3, the DNA is TGTGCCAGCAGCTTATCGCAGAACTATGGCTACACCTTC. It is translated as CASSLSQNYGYTF. The chain links TRBV7-2 to TRBJ1-2, with D unresolved. Trimming took 2 bases from V and 2 from J, leaving 6 bases between them. CDR3 length equals 13 residues. Germline loops: CDR1 SGHTA, CDR2 FQGNSA.

The gene calls are TRBV5-4 and TRBJ2-7; 12 positions agree with TRBD1. This CDR3 has 13 amino acids. Germline CDR1 is SGHNT and CDR2 is YYREEE (reference sequence). The J segment lost 4 bases and the V segment lost 7 bases, leaving 3 bases of the junction unmatched. CDR3 DNA: TGTGCCAGCGGGACAGGGGGCTCGTACGAGCAGTACTTC. Its protein product is CASGTGGSYEQYF. The whole variable domain, filled in from reference TRBV5-4 and TRBJ2-7, reads ETGVTQSPTHLIKTRGQQVTLRCSSQSGHNTVSWYQQALGQGPQFIFQYYREEENGRGNFPPRFSGLQFPNYSSELNVNALELDDSALYLCASGTGGSYEQYFGPGTRLTVT.

The genes are TRBV3-1 (or the pseudogene TRBV3-2) and TRBJ2-5; the match to TRBD2 covers 12 bases. Germline-derived CDR1 and CDR2 are LGHDT and YNNKEL (reference sequence). The CDR3 has 15 amino acids. V gave up 1 base and J gave up 7 bases; unmatched junction bases: 4. CDR3 sequence reads: CASSQGTSGEGTQYF. In DNA form, the CDR3 reads TGTGCCAGCAGCCAAGGGACTAGCGGGGAGGGGACCCAGTACTTC.

The V call is TRBV5-1, the J call TRBJ2-2; tentative D call: TRBD1 (5 bases). CDR1 SGHRS and CDR2 YFSETQ come from the germline V gene. V was pared by 2 bases and J by 4 bases, with 9 bases between. This CDR3 has 14 residues. This CDR3 is CASSLLTATGELFF. The DNA of the CDR3 is TGCGCCAGCAGCTTATTGACAGCCACCGGGGAGCTGTTTTTT.

The gene calls are TRBV6-5 and TRBJ1-2; possible D gene TRBD1, 6 bases. CDR1 is MNHEY and CDR2 is SVGAGI in the germline V gene. The V and J ends lost 5 bases and 5 bases respectively, with 9 bases between them. The CDR3 is 12 amino acids. CDR3 coding DNA: TGTGCCAGCAGTCACAGGGAGTATGGCTACACCTTC. Protein: CASSHREYGYTF.

The V and J genes are TRBV25-1 and TRBJ2-7, with TRBD1 identical over 8 bases. V dropped 2 bases and J dropped 1; count of bases not matched to a gene: 7. CDR3 size: 16 residues. Germline V CDR1 and CDR2: MGHDK, SYGVNS. The CDR3 DNA is TGTGCCAGCAGTGAACACAATAGACAGGGGTCCTACGAGCAGTACTTC. Amino acids: CASSEHNRQGSYEQYF.

The DNA of the CDR3 is TGTGCCAGCAGTCCGACAGGGAGGTCAGAAGAAAAACTGTTTTTT. Protein: CASSPTGRSEEKLFF. V is TRBV28 and J is TRBJ1-4; TRBD1 aligns across 7 bases. This CDR3 is 15 amino acids long. CDR1 is MDHEN and CDR2 is SYDVKM in the germline V gene. With V trimmed by 5 bases and J by 8 bases, 11 bases remained unmatched.

In its sample, this clone was seen once. This chain uses TRBV29-1 with TRBJ2-7; possible D gene TRBD2, 5 bases. The germline gives CDR1 SQVTM, CDR2 ANQGSEA. Trimming removed 5 bases from V and 5 bases from J, with 16 bases in between. The CDR3 consists of 13 residues. CDR3 sequence (DNA): TGCAGCGTTAAGAGACCCGGAGGCGACGAGCAGTACTTC. This gives the protein CSVKRPGGDEQYF.

By share, this clone ranks as medium-sized. This sequence joins TRBV30 and TRBJ1-2; 9 positions agree with TRBD1. Trimming cost V 4 bases and J 4 bases; bases outside gene matches: 13. CDR1 GTSNPN and CDR2 SVGIG come from the germline V gene (reference sequence). The CDR3 is made up of 16 amino acids. The CDR3 DNA is TGTGCCTGGACACGGGACAGGGCGCTCAATTTCTATGGCTACACCTTC. As protein: CAWTRDRALNFYGYTF.

V gene TRBV14 combines with J gene TRBJ2-7, with D possibly matching TRBD1 (5 bases). The CDR3 length is 15 residues. The V gene lost 0 bases and the J gene lost 7 bases, with 16 bases spanning the gap. The V gene's germline CDR1 is SGHDN and CDR2 FVKESK. The CDR3 sequence: CASSQDLTRVGEQYF. For the CDR3, the DNA is TGTGCCAGCAGCCAAGACCTCACCAGGGTTGGAGAGCAGTACTTC.

The CDR3 DNA reads TGTGCCAGCAAAGGGGACAGTGGGTATGCGTACTTC. It translates to CASKGDSGYAYF. This chain joins TRBV28 and TRBJ2-7, with 7 bases fitting TRBD1. The CDR3 spans 12 residues. CDR1 and CDR2 (germline): MDHEN, SYDVKM. J was trimmed by 12 bases and V by 7 bases; bases with no gene match: 12.

The J gene is TRBJ1-4, the V gene TRBV28; D is perhaps TRBD1 (6 bases). Germline-derived CDR1 and CDR2 are MDHEN and SYDVKM. Trimming stripped 2 bases from V and 3 bases from J, with 13 bases between. CDR3 size: 16 residues. CDR3 bases: TGTGCCAGCAGTTTAAGAGGGGGTATGGCTAATGAAAAACTGTTTTTT. Protein sequence: CASSLRGGMANEKLFF.

On this clone itself: The same CDR3 can be traced to other DNA sequences in this sample. The gene calls are TRBV28 and TRBJ2-3; a weak D match, TRBD2 (6 bases). V lost 2 bases and J lost 6, with 12 bases in between. The germline V gene encodes CDR1 MDHEN and CDR2 SYDVKM. The CDR3 sequence is 14 residues long. For the CDR3, the DNA is TGTGCCAGCAGTTTAGCGGGAAGGACGGATACGCAGTATTTT. This gives the protein CASSLAGRTDTQYF.

The chain recombines TRBV4-2 with TRBJ1-6; D unresolved. This CDR3 contains 14 residues. V lost 0 bases, J lost 7 bases, and 7 bases lay in between. The germline CDR1 and CDR2 sequences are LGHNA and YNFKEQ. CDR3 region: CASSQDWANSPLHF. DNA for the CDR3: TGTGCCAGCAGCCAAGATTGGGCAAATTCACCCCTCCACTTT.